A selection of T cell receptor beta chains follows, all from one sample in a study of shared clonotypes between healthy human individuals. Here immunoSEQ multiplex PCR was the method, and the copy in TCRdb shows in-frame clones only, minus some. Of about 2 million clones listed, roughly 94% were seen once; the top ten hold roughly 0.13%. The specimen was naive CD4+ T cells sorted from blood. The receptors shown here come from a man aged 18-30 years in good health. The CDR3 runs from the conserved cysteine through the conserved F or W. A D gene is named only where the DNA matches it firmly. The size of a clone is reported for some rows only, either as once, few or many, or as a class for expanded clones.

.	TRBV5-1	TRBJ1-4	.	TGCGCCAGCAGCTTGGACGGATCCCTTAATGAAAAACTGTTTTTT	CASSLDGSLNEKLFF
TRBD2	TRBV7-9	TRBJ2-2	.	TGTGCCAGCAGCCTCGGGACTAGCGGGAACACCGGGGAGCTGTTTTTT	CASSLGTSGNTGELFF
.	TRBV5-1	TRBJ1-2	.	TGCGCCAGCAGCTTGAATGGGGGCTCGGTTCACTATGGCTACACCTTC	CASSLNGGSVHYGYTF
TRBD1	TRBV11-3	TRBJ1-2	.	TGTGCCAGCAGCTTAGATGGGACAGGGCGAGGAGGCTACACCTTC	CASSLDGTGRGGYTF
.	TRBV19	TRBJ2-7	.	TGTGCCAGTAGTGACAGCTCCTACGAGCAGTACTTC	CASSDSSYEQYF
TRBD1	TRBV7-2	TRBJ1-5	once	TGTGCCAGCAGCTACAGACAGGGCCAGCCCCAGCATTTT	CASSYRQGQPQHF
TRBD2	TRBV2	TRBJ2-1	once	TGTGCCAGCCGACCGACGGTAGCGGGGAATGAGCAGTTCTTC	CASRPTVAGNEQFF
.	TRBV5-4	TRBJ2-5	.	TGTGCCAGCAGCGCCGGCCAAGAGACCCAGTACTTC	CASSAGQETQYF
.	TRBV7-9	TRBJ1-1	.	TGTGCCAGCAGCAACCCCCGTGAGGCTTTCTTT	CASSNPREAFF
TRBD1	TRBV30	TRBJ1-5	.	TGTGCCTGGAGTAAGGCAGGGGGTAGCAATCAGCCCCAGCATTTT	CAWSKAGGSNQPQHF
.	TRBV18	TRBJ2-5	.	TGTGCCAGCTCAACAAGACAGGGAGGGGAGACCCAGTACTTC	CASSTRQGGETQYF
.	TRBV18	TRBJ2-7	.	TGTGCCAGCTCACCTAATCCGGGACCGGACCTCGAGCAGTACTTC	CASSPNPGPDLEQYF
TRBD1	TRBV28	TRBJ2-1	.	TGTGCCAGCAGTTTAGACGCCGACAGGGAGTTGGATGAGCAGTTCTTC	CASSLDADRELDEQFF
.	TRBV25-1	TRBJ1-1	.	TGTGCCAGCAGTGCGGGGGTTGAAGCTTTCTTT	CASSAGVEAFF
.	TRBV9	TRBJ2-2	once	TGTGCCAGCAGCGTCGCGGGGTCCACCGGGGAGCTGTTTTTT	CASSVAGSTGELFF
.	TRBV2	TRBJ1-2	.	TGTGCCAGCACCCGATTACCTTACGGCTACACCTTC	CASTRLPYGYTF
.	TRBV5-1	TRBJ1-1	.	TGCGCCAGCAAGACGTTCGGTACAGAGAACACTGAAGCTTTCTTT	CASKTFGTENTEAFF